The source of this TCR beta chain is a study of T cells in Graves' hyperthyroidism and ophthalmopathy. Study results and caveats: Clonotypes that were expanded in thyroid above 0.001 mostly appeared in blood too. The model made its ophthalmopathy prediction, and onset followed a median around 6.9 months later.

The sample holds many counts of this clonotype. Its antigen is currently unknown. TCR beta CDR3 region amplification was performed from RNA transcripts. TCR CDR3 regions were first amplified by RT-PCR with HTBI primers. TCRdb redid the calling of the multiplex PCR reads with MiXCR, one entry per CDR3 protein. The sample shows approximately 320,000 distinct CDR3 sequences, 15% to 20% of them seen only once. CDR3 length: 14 amino acids. The germline CDR1 and CDR2 sequences are SNHLY and FYNNEI. J was trimmed by 10 bases and V by 7 bases; bases with no gene match: 12. Patients were excluded because of uncontrolled infection, other autoimmune disease, pregnancy or lactation. Diagnoses used clinical symptoms, serum thyroxine and TRAb, thyroid ultrasound and orbital computed tomography.

The rearrangement links TRBV2 to TRBJ1-5, with 8 bases matching TRBD1. The sequenced sample consisted of blood. This TCR was sampled from a man aged 25 to 45 with Graves' hyperthyroidism. CDR3 sequence: CASTYGQGVDPQHF. The CDR3 DNA reads TGTGCCAGCACCTACGGACAGGGCGTAGATCCCCAGCATTTT.